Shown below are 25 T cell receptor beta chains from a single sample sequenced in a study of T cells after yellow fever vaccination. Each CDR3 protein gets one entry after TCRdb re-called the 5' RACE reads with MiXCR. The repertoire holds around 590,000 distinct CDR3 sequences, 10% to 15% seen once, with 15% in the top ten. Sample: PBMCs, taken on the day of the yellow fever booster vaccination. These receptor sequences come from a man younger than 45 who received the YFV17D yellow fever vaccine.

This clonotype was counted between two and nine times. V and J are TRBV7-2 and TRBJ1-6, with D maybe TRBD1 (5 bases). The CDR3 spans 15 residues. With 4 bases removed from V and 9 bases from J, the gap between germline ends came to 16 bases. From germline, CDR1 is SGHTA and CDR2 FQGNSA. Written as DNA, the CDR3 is TGTGCCAGCAGCTGGGACGGGCAGATCGGTTCACCCCTCCACTTT. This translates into CASSWDGQIGSPLHF.

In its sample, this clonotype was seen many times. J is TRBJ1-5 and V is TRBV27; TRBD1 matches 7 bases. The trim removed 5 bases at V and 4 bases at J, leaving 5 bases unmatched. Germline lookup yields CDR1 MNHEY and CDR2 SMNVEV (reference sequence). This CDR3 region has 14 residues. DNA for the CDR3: TGTGCCAGCAGTCCGGGACAGAGAAATCAGCCCCAGCATTTT. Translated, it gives CASSPGQRNQPQHF.

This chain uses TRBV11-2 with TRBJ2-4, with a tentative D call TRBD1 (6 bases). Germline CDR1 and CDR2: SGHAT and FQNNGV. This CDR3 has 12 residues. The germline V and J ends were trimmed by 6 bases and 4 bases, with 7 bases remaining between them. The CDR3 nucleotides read TGTGCCAGCAGAGGACAGAAAAACATTCAGTACTTC. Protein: CASRGQKNIQYF.

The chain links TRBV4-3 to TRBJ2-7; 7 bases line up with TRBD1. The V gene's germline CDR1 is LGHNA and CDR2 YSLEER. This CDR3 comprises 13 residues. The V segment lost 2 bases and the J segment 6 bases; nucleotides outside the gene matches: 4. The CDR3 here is CASSQKRGREQYF. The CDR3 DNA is TGCGCCAGCAGCCAAAAAAGGGGGCGCGAGCAGTACTTC.

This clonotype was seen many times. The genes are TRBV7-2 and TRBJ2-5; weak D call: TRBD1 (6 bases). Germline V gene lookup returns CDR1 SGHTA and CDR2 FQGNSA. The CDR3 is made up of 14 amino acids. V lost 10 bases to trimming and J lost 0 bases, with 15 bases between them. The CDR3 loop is CAINREGNQETQYF. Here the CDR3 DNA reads TGTGCCATAAACAGGGAAGGGAACCAAGAGACCCAGTACTTC.

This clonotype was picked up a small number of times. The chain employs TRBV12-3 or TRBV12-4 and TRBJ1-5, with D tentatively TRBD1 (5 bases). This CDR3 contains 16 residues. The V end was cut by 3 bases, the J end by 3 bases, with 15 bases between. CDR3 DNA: TGTGCCAGCAGTTTGGGGCCGGGGGTTTCCAATCAGCCCCAGCATTTT. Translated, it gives CASSLGPGVSNQPQHF.

CDR3 in DNA: TGTGCCTGGAGTGACGGGGTTGTCTATGGCTACACCTTC. Its translation is CAWSDGVVYGYTF. This chain links TRBV30 with TRBJ1-2; D gene uncertain. Germline CDR1 reads GTSNPN; CDR2 reads SVGIG (reference sequence). The CDR3 spans 13 residues. Trimming removed 1 base at V and 4 bases at J, with 10 bases between. The full variable domain, in which reference TRBV30 and TRBJ1-2 provide the parts outside the CDR3, is SQTIHQWPATLVQPVGSPLSLECTVEGTSNPNLYWYRQAAGRGLQLLFYSVGIGQISSEVPQNLSASRPQDRQFILSSKKLLLSDSGFYLCAWSDGVVYGYTFGSGTRLTVV.

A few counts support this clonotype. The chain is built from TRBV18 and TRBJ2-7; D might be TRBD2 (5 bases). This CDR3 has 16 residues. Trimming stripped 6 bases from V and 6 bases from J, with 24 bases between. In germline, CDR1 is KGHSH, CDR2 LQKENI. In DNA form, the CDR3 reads TGTGCCAGCTCCCGGAGTATGGTGGGAGTTTCTGGCGAGCAGTACTTC. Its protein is CASSRSMVGVSGEQYF.

The CDR3 reads CSVEGFETGAYEQYF. The CDR3 nucleotides are TGCAGCGTTGAAGGTTTTGAGACAGGGGCCTACGAGCAGTACTTC. The V and J genes are TRBV29-1 and TRBJ2-7; 8 bases line up with TRBD1. Per the germline V gene, CDR1 is SQVTM and CDR2 is ANQGSEA. The length of the CDR3 is 15 residues. After removal of 1 base from V and 2 bases from J, the junction contained 7 bases not matched to a gene.

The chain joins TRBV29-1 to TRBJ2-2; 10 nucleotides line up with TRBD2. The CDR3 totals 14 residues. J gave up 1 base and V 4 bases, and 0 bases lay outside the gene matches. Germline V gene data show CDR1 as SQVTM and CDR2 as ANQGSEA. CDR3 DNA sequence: TGCAGCGTTGGACTAGCGGGGAACACCGGGGAGCTGTTTTTT. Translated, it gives CSVGLAGNTGELFF.

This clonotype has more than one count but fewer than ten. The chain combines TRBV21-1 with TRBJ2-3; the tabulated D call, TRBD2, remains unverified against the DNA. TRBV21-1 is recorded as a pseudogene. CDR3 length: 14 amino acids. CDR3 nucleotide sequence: TGTGCCGACGGTCTAGCGGGCGCGTTGGATACGCAGTATTTT. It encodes CADGLAGALDTQYF.

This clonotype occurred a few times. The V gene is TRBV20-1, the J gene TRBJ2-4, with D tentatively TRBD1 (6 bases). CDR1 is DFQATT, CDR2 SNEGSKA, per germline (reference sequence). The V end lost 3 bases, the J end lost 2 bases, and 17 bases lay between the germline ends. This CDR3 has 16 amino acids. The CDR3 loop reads CSASQTGYLSKNIQYF. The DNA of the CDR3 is TGCAGTGCTAGTCAAACAGGGTATCTATCCAAAAACATTCAGTACTTC.

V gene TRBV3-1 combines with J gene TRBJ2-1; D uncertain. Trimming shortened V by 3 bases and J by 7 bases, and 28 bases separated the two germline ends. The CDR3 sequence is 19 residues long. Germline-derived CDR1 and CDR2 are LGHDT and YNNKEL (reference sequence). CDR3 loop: CASSHGRVLVSRVVNEQFF. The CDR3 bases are TGTGCCAGCAGCCATGGTCGAGTGTTGGTTAGTAGAGTGGTGAATGAGCAGTTCTTC.

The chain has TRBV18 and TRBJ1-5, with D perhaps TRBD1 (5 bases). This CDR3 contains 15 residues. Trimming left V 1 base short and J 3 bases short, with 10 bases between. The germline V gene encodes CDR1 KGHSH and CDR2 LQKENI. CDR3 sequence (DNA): TGTGCCAGCTCACCACAAGGGGCAGACAATCAGCCCCAGCATTTT. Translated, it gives CASSPQGADNQPQHF.

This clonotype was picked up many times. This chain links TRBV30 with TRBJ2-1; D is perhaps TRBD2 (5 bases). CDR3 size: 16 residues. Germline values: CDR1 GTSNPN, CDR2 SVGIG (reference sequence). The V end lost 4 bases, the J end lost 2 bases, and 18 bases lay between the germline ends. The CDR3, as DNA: TGTGCCTGGAACCCTACCTATAGGAGGACCTACAATGAGCAGTTCTTC. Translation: CAWNPTYRRTYNEQFF.

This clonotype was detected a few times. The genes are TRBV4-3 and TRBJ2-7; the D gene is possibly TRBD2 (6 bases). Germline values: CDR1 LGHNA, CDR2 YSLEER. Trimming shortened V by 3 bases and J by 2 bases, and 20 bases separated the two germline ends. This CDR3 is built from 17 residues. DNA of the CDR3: TGCGCCAGCAGCCAGGGAGGACCGCGGCGGACTCCCTACGAGCAGTACTTC. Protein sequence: CASSQGGPRRTPYEQYF.

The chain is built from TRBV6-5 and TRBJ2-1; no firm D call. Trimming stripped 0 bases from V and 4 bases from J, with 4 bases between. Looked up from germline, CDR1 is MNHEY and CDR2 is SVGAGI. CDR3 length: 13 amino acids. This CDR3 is CASSYSLYNEQFF. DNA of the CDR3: TGTGCCAGCAGTTACTCGTTATACAATGAGCAGTTCTTC.

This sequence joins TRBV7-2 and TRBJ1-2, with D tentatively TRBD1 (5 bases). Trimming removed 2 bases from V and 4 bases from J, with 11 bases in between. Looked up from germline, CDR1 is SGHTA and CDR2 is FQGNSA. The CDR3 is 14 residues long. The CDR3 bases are TGTGCCAGCAGCTTACAGGGATCAGCCTATGGCTACACCTTC. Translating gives CASSLQGSAYGYTF.

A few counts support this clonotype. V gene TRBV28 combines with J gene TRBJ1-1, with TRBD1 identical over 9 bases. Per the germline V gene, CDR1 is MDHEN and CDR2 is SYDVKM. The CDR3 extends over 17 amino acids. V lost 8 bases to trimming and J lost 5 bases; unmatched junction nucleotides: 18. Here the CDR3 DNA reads TGTGCCAGCCCCCCCGGGACAGGGTTTAGGGGTAGGACTGAAGCTTTCTTT. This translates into CASPPGTGFRGRTEAFF.

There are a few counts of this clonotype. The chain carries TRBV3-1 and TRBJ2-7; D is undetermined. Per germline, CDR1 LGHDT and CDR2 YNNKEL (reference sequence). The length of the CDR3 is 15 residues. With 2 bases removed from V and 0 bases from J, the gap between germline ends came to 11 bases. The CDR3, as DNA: TGTGCCAGCAGCCAAATCGTTCAGCCCTCCTACGAGCAGTACTTC. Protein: CASSQIVQPSYEQYF.

CDR3 sequence (DNA): TGCAGCGTTGGAGGGCCGGACAGAGGGGAGCTGTTTTTT. Translating gives CSVGGPDRGELFF. The chain recombines TRBV29-1 with TRBJ2-2, with D perhaps TRBD1 (6 bases). V lost 4 bases and J 8 bases, leaving 14 bases between the germline ends. Germline V gene lookup returns CDR1 SQVTM and CDR2 ANQGSEA. The CDR3 spans 13 residues.

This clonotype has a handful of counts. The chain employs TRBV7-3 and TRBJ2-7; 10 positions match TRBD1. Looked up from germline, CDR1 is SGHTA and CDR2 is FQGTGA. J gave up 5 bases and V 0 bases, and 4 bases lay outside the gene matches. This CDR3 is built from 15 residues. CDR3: CASSLTRTGGDEQYF. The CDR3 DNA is TGTGCCAGCAGCTTAACGAGGACAGGGGGGGACGAGCAGTACTTC.

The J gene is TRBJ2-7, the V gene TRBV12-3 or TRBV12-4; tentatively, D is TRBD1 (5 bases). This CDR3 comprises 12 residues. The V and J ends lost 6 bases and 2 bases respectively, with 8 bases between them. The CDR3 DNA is TGTGCCAGCAGGGACACAGCCTACGAGCAGTACTTC. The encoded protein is CASRDTAYEQYF.

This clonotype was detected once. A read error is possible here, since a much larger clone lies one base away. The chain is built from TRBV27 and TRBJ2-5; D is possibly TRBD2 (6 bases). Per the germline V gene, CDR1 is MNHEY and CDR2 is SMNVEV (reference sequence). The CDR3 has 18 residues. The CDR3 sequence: CASSRKGLGASAQDTQYF. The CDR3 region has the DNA TGTGCCAGCAGTCGAAAGGGTCTAGGGGCTAGCGCGCAAGATACCCAGTACTTC.

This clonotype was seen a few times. The CDR3 DNA follows: TGTGCCAGCAGCGGCGCTCTCCGGGAGGTTTTATATACGCAGTATTTT. As protein: CASSGALREVLYTQYF. The rearrangement links TRBV7-2 to TRBJ2-3; TRBD2 aligns across 7 bases. CDR3 length: 16 residues. Per germline, CDR1 SGHTA and CDR2 FQGNSA. V gave up 5 bases and J gave up 7 bases; unmatched junction bases: 15.